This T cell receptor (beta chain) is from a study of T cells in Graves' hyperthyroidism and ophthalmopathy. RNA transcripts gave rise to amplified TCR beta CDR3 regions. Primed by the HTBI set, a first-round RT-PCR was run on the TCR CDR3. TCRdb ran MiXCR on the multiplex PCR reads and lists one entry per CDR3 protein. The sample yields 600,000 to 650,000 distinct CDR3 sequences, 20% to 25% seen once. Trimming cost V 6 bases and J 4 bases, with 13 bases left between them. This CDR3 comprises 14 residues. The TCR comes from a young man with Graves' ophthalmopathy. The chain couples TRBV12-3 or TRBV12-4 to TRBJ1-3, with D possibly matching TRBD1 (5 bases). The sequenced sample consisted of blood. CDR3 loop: CASSRTKTGNTIYF. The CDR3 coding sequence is TGTGCCAGCAGCCGGACAAAGACAGGAAACACCATATATTTT.